The rows below give T cell receptor beta chains drawn from one sample of a study of blood T cells in healthy people across ages. TCRdb called the 5' RACE reads again in MiXCR, with one record for every CDR3 protein. The top ten clones hold around 11% of a sample with 1.5 million to 2 million distinct CDR3 sequences, roughly 32% of them seen once. Sequenced sample: blood. The receptor source for this set is a woman in her 30s in good health. Both conserved end residues are part of each CDR3. A D gene is named only where the DNA matches it firmly. Size is omitted from some rows. Given values are once, few, many or a class for expanded clones.

D gene: -
V gene: TRBV5-4
J gene: TRBJ2-3
clone size: -
CDR3 DNA: TGTGCCAGCAGCTTGGATAGGTTTGCAGATACGCAGTATTTT
CDR3 protein: CASSLDRFADTQYF

D gene: -
V gene: TRBV28
J gene: TRBJ2-1
clone size: -
CDR3 DNA: TGTGCCAGCAGGCCTCTAGATTGGGACAATGAGCAGTTCTTC
CDR3 protein: CASRPLDWDNEQFF

D gene: -
V gene: TRBV21-1
J gene: TRBJ1-6
clone size: -
CDR3 DNA: TGTGCCAGCAGCAAAGAAGGGAAGGATTCACCCCTCCACTTT
CDR3 protein: CASSKEGKDSPLHF

D gene: TRBD2
V gene: TRBV10-2
J gene: TRBJ2-4
clone size: -
CDR3 DNA: TGCGCCAGCAGGGCTGGACTAGGGTATACTGAGCAGTACTTC
CDR3 protein: CASRAGLGYTEQYF

D gene: TRBD1
V gene: TRBV10-3
J gene: TRBJ1-2
clone size: few
CDR3 DNA: TGTGCCATCGGCCCCGACCTGACAGGGCATGGCTACACCTTC
CDR3 protein: CAIGPDLTGHGYTF

D gene: -
V gene: TRBV2
J gene: TRBJ1-1
clone size: many
CDR3 DNA: TGTGCCAGCAGTGAAAACCCCAACACTGAAGCTTTCTTT
CDR3 protein: CASSENPNTEAFF

D gene: TRBD2
V gene: TRBV7-2
J gene: TRBJ2-3
clone size: -
CDR3 DNA: TGTGCCAGCAGCTTAGCGCTTAGCGGGGGGGCCAGAGATACGCAGTATTTT
CDR3 protein: CASSLALSGGARDTQYF

D gene: -
V gene: TRBV10-3
J gene: TRBJ2-3
clone size: few
CDR3 DNA: TGTGCCATCAGTGGGGGCGCGGCGCCAGATACGCAGTATTTT
CDR3 protein: CAISGGAAPDTQYF

D gene: -
V gene: TRBV3-1
J gene: TRBJ2-3
clone size: few
CDR3 DNA: TGTGCCAGCAGCCAACTTAGCCAGGAGACGCAGTATTTT
CDR3 protein: CASSQLSQETQYF

D gene: TRBD1
V gene: TRBV6-6
J gene: TRBJ2-2
clone size: -
CDR3 DNA: TGTGCCAGCCGAGACAGGGGGCGTCACACCGGGGAGCTGTTTTTT
CDR3 protein: CASRDRGRHTGELFF

D gene: -
V gene: TRBV27
J gene: TRBJ2-7
clone size: few
CDR3 DNA: TGTGCCAGCAGTTACACGGACAGCCACGAGCAGTACTTC
CDR3 protein: CASSYTDSHEQYF